This T cell receptor beta chain was recorded in a study of technical replicates of blood from several donors. The length of the CDR3 is 17 residues. Using immunoSEQ multiplex PCR, the repertoire was profiled, and TCRdb retains in-frame clones only, with some absent. In the table there are around 93,000 clones, approximately 95% of which are singletons. Material: T cells isolated from PBMCs. V and J are TRBV21-1 and TRBJ1-2; the table's D call TRBD1 went unverified against the DNA. TRBV21-1 represents a pseudogene. The TCR originated in a human donor in good health. The CDR3 coding sequence is TGTGCCAGCAGCAACGATAGGAGCAGGGCGAATAACTATGGCTACACCTTC. Its protein product is CASSNDRSRANNYGYTF.